These 27 T cell receptor beta chains share one sample of origin, sequenced in a study of blood T cells in healthy people across ages. Using a J-beta primer mix together with a sample-barcoded 5' primer, a second PCR was run for roughly 6 to 12 cycles. TCRdb fed the 5' RACE reads into MiXCR, producing one record per CDR3 protein. The data contain over 1,500,000 distinct CDR3 sequences, roughly two fifths of them singletons. The specimen sequenced was blood. These TCRs come from a human donor in good health.

The genes are TRBV7-6 and TRBJ2-6, with D unclear. Trimming shortened V by 3 bases and J by 2 bases, and 11 bases separated the two germline ends. Germline values: CDR1 SGHVS, CDR2 FNYEAQ. CDR3 size: 16 residues. The CDR3 loop is CASSFTNAAGANVLTF. The CDR3 DNA reads TGTGCCAGCAGCTTCACAAATGCCGCTGGGGCCAACGTCCTGACTTTC.

In this sample, this clonotype turned up a few times. The V gene is TRBV3-1, the J gene TRBJ2-7; TRBD2 agrees at 7 bases. Germline V gene data show CDR1 as LGHDT and CDR2 as YNNKEL (reference sequence). CDR3 length equals 14 residues. With V trimmed by 5 bases and J by 0 bases, 4 bases remained unmatched. The CDR3 here is CASSGEGSSYEQYF. As DNA, the CDR3 is TGTGCCAGCAGCGGGGAGGGGAGCTCCTACGAGCAGTACTTC.

The chain uses TRBV18 and TRBJ2-7; 8 bases agree with TRBD2. CDR1 and CDR2 from the germline V gene are KGHSH and LQKENI. Trimming took 4 bases from V and 5 from J; bases not matched to a gene: 7. The CDR3 consists of 14 residues. The CDR3 loop reads CASSRSGGNDEQYF. CDR3 bases: TGTGCCAGCTCACGATCGGGGGGGAACGACGAGCAGTACTTC.

This clonotype was seen a handful of times. The chain carries TRBV5-6 and TRBJ2-7; D might be TRBD1 (5 bases). Germline V gene data show CDR1 as SGHDT and CDR2 as YYEEEE. The CDR3 runs 15 residues. The V gene lost 6 bases and the J gene lost 3 bases, with 19 bases spanning the gap. CDR3 loop: CASTQADRGHYEQYF. The DNA for the CDR3 is TGTGCCAGCACCCAGGCTGACAGAGGACACTACGAGCAGTACTTC. The whole variable domain, filled in from reference TRBV5-6 and TRBJ2-7, reads DAGVTQSPTHLIKTRGQQVTLRCSPKSGHDTVSWYQQALGQGPQFIFQYYEEEERQRGNFPDRFSGHQFPNYSSELNVNALLLGDSALYLCASTQADRGHYEQYFGPGTRLTVT.

This clonotype was seen only a few times. The gene calls are TRBV20-1 and TRBJ2-3; no reliable D call. V lost 4 bases and J lost 7, with 12 bases in between. The V gene's germline CDR1 is DFQATT and CDR2 SNEGSKA (reference sequence). The CDR3 length is 12 residues. The CDR3 region is CSAILLGYTQYF. CDR3 DNA: TGCAGTGCTATCCTCCTCGGGTATACGCAGTATTTT.

This clonotype was observed a few times. The chain recombines TRBV29-1 with TRBJ2-7; weak D call: TRBD2 (6 bases). Germline V gene sequence: CDR1 SQVTM, CDR2 ANQGSEA. Trimming stripped 6 bases from V and 3 bases from J, with 12 bases between. The CDR3 has 12 amino acids. CDR3 DNA: TGCAGCGTGACCGGGACTTACTACGAGCAGTACTTC. It yields the protein CSVTGTYYEQYF.

V gene TRBV12-3 or TRBV12-4 combines with J gene TRBJ2-7; D possibly uses TRBD1 or TRBD2 (6 bases each). The ends were cut back, 7 bases at V and 2 bases at J, with 15 bases in the middle. CDR3 length: 14 amino acids. The CDR3 bases are TGTGCCAGCACGCCCACGGGGGCCCCCTACGAGCAGTACTTC. Residues: CASTPTGAPYEQYF.

The V and J genes are TRBV23-1 and TRBJ1-4; the D is unclear. TRBV23-1 is identified as an open reading frame with a role that is uncertain. The ends were cut back, 0 bases at V and 6 bases at J, with 8 bases in the middle. The CDR3 loop spans 14 amino acids. CDR3 sequence: CASSQSGLYEKLFF. CDR3 nucleotide sequence: TGCGCCAGCAGTCAATCAGGCCTCTATGAAAAACTGTTTTTT.

V gene TRBV7-9 combines with J gene TRBJ1-1; TRBD1 might be the D (6 bases). CDR1 SEHNR and CDR2 FQNEAQ come from the germline V gene (reference sequence). The CDR3 has 13 amino acids. The ends were cut back, 3 bases at V and 4 bases at J, with 9 bases in the middle. CDR3 DNA sequence: TGTGCCAGCAGCTTTGGACAGTTCACTGAAGCTTTCTTT. Protein sequence: CASSFGQFTEAFF.

The sample holds one count of this clonotype. This chain joins TRBV7-9 and TRBJ1-1; perhaps TRBD1 as D (6 bases). Germline CDR1 SEHNR, CDR2 FQNEAQ (reference sequence). There are 14 residues in the CDR3. The V end was cut by 3 bases, the J end by 4 bases, with 12 bases between. The CDR3 region is CASSFGGRVTEAFF. The CDR3 region has the DNA TGTGCCAGCAGCTTTGGGGGGCGCGTCACTGAAGCTTTCTTT.

As to this clonotype: The junction shows a germline mismatch at one end, possibly a read error. CDR3 residues: CVSSHRTSGGGETQYF. The CDR3, as DNA: TGTGTCAGCAGTCATCGTACTAGCGGGGGAGGGGAGACCCAGTACTTC. The chain combines TRBV11-2 with TRBJ2-5; TRBD2 agrees at 11 bases. This CDR3 is built from 16 residues. CDR1 and CDR2 from the germline V gene are SGHAT and FQNNGV.

The J gene is TRBJ2-1, the V gene TRBV29-1; 10 positions agree with TRBD2. J gave up 10 bases and V 5 bases, and 11 bases lay outside the gene matches. Germline V gene sequence: CDR1 SQVTM, CDR2 ANQGSEA. CDR3 length: 14 residues. CDR3 nucleotides: TGCAGCGTTTCTTTACTACTAGCGGGAAACGAGCAGTTCTTC. It codes for CSVSLLLAGNEQFF.

J is TRBJ2-1 and V is TRBV6-1, with 8 bases aligning to TRBD2. V was pared by 4 bases and J by 6 bases, with 11 bases of the junction left unmatched. From germline, CDR1 is MNHNS and CDR2 SASEGT. The CDR3 has 16 amino acids. The CDR3 coding sequence is TGTGCCAGCAGTGGCCTGTTGGGACTAGTATTCAATGAGCAGTTCTTC. It is translated as CASSGLLGLVFNEQFF.

Remarks on this clonotype: One end of the junction is discordant with germline, which a read error may explain. The chain employs TRBV5-1 and TRBJ2-6, with TRBD1 as a possible D gene (5 bases). The CDR3 spans 15 residues. Germline CDR1 SGHRS, CDR2 YFSETQ. For the CDR3, the DNA is TGCGCCAGCAGCTCCCCCCAGACTGGGGCCAACGTTCTGACTTTC. As protein: CASSSPQTGANVLTF.

The rearrangement uses TRBV20-1 and TRBJ2-3; a weak D match, TRBD2 (6 bases). The CDR3 consists of 13 residues. The germline V gene encodes CDR1 DFQATT and CDR2 SNEGSKA (reference sequence). The V gene lost 1 base and the J gene lost 6 bases, with 11 bases spanning the gap. This chain's CDR3 is CSARGGGIDTQYF. The CDR3 DNA is TGCAGTGCTAGAGGCGGCGGGATTGATACGCAGTATTTT.

This clonotype has just a few counts. This chain links TRBV7-2 with TRBJ1-1, with unresolved D. Germline CDR1 and CDR2: SGHTA and FQGNSA. CDR3 length: 11 amino acids. V was clipped by 5 bases and J by 7 bases, with 8 bases between them. The CDR3 is CASSPTGEAFF. Written as DNA, the CDR3 is TGTGCCAGCAGCCCCACGGGTGAAGCTTTCTTT.

V gene TRBV30 combines with J gene TRBJ1-4, with a tentative D call TRBD1 (6 bases). This CDR3 comprises 13 residues. V was trimmed by 0 bases and J by 7 bases, leaving 9 bases between them. The germline CDR1 and CDR2 sequences are GTSNPN and SVGIG (reference sequence). CDR3 bases: TGTGCCTGGAGTGTAATCAGGGGTGAAAAACTGTTTTTT. Translating gives CAWSVIRGEKLFF.

The chain links TRBV6-5 to TRBJ2-1; D remains ambiguous. This CDR3 is built from 12 residues. Between the trimmed V and J ends, which lost 6 bases and 3 bases, there was a span of 6 bases. Germline-derived CDR1 and CDR2 are MNHEY and SVGAGI. CDR3 in amino acids: CASRTYYNEQFF. In nucleotides, the CDR3 is TGTGCCAGCAGGACATACTACAATGAGCAGTTCTTC.

This clonotype has just a few counts. Germline and junction disagree at one end, which may indicate a read error. The CDR3 DNA is TGTGCCGGCAGAGACACTAGCGGGGGTTCCTACGAGCAGTACTTC. It specifies CAGRDTSGGSYEQYF. This chain joins TRBV5-6 and TRBJ2-7, with 11 bases fitting TRBD2. CDR3 length: 15 residues. Germline CDR1 reads SGHDT; CDR2 reads YYEEEE. Full variable domain (remainder filled in from reference TRBV5-6 and TRBJ2-7): DAGVTQSPTHLIKTRGQQVTLRCSPKSGHDTVSWYQQALGQGPQFIFQYYEEEERQRGNFPDRFSGHQFPNYSSELNVNALLLGDSALYLCAGRDTSGGSYEQYFGPGTRLTVT.

This clonotype was seen a handful of times. This sequence joins TRBV12-3 or TRBV12-4 and TRBJ2-2; D remains unclear. The CDR3 consists of 13 residues. Trimming left V 6 bases short and J 4 bases short, with 9 bases between. CDR3 sequence: CASSRDLTGELFF. The CDR3 region has the DNA TGTGCCAGCAGCCGAGACCTCACCGGGGAGCTGTTTTTT.

This clonotype was found a few times. V is TRBV11-3 and J is TRBJ2-1; 9 positions agree with TRBD1. V trimming: 5 bases; J trimming: 6 bases; junction bases outside the gene matches: 11. The V gene's germline CDR1 is SGHNT and CDR2 YENEEA. The CDR3 runs 16 residues. CDR3 in DNA: TGTGCCAGCAGCAGTTTAACAGGGGGCAAGAGCAATGAGCAGTTCTTC. Residues: CASSSLTGGKSNEQFF.

The V call is TRBV2, the J call TRBJ1-6; 7 bases are shared with TRBD1. V was clipped by 7 bases and J by 5 bases; unmatched bases: 8. From germline, CDR1 is SNHLY and CDR2 FYNNEI. CDR3 length: 15 amino acids. CDR3 nucleotides: TGTGCCAGCACCCAGCAGGGGGTTAATAATTCACCCCTCCACTTT. Encoded protein: CASTQQGVNNSPLHF.

This chain links TRBV4-2 with TRBJ2-7, with D maybe TRBD1 (6 bases). V lost 0 bases and J lost 1, with 13 bases in between. The CDR3 length is 16 residues. Per the germline V gene, CDR1 is LGHNA and CDR2 is YNFKEQ. CDR3: CASSQDWADRSYEQYF. The CDR3 nucleotides read TGTGCCAGCAGCCAAGATTGGGCTGACAGGTCCTACGAGCAGTACTTC.

Written as DNA, the CDR3 is TGTGCCAGCAGACCCGCTGGCCCAGGGACAGGGGGTCGGTACGAGCAGTACTTC. It yields the protein CASRPAGPGTGGRYEQYF. The gene calls are TRBV12-3 or TRBV12-4 and TRBJ2-4, with TRBD1 matching 11 bases. The J call is uncertain, as TRBJ2-7 better fits the DNA end. The CDR3 length is 18 residues.

The chain links TRBV11-3 to TRBJ2-3; no clear D. The germline gives CDR1 SGHNT, CDR2 YENEEA. The CDR3 has 13 amino acids. Trimming cost V 4 bases and J 7 bases, with 12 bases left between them. The CDR3 DNA reads TGTGCCAGCAGCTCCCATGGCCTCAATACGCAGTATTTT. Amino acid sequence: CASSSHGLNTQYF. The whole variable domain, remainder taken from reference TRBV11-3 and TRBJ2-3, is EAGVVQSPRYKIIEKKQPVAFWCNPISGHNTLYWYLQNLGQGPELLIRYENEEAVDDSQLPKDRFSAERLKGVDSTLKIQPAELGDSAVYLCASSSHGLNTQYFGPGTRLTVL.

J is TRBJ1-2 and V is TRBV6-5; 7 bases line up with TRBD1. J was trimmed by 4 bases and V by 7 bases; bases with no gene match: 3. Germline V lookup: CDR1 MNHEY, CDR2 SVGAGI. CDR3 size: 12 residues. As DNA, the CDR3 is TGTGCCAGCAACAGACAGGGCTATGGCTACACCTTC. Protein sequence: CASNRQGYGYTF.

The CDR3 nucleotides read TGCAGCGGTGCGCCCTGGGTGGGACAAGAGACCCAGTACTTC. As protein: CSGAPWVGQETQYF. The chain links TRBV29-1 to TRBJ2-5; the D is unclear. The CDR3 is made up of 14 amino acids. Trimming shortened V by 7 bases and J by 2 bases, and 17 bases separated the two germline ends. CDR1 is SQVTM, CDR2 ANQGSEA, per germline.